This section outlines one TCR beta chain sequence together with its context. Its antigen is unidentified. The data are from a study of response to subunit inactivated influenza vaccine. MiXCR was run by TCRdb on the RT-PCR reads, yielding one entry per CDR3 protein. This table holds roughly 780,000 distinct CDR3 sequences, approximately 17% found once. Study-wide results and limits: It was the authors' suggestion that each seasonal influenza vaccination recruits few new T cells.

The sequences come from PBMCs from blood, collected about 5 days after vaccination. The TCR comes from a man in his fifties or sixties who received an inactivated influenza vaccine.

The CDR3 loop is CASSWGPGGLRTDTQYF. DNA for the CDR3: TGTGCCAGCAGCTGGGGGCCCGGGGGACTCCGCACAGATACGCAGTATTTT. The chain recombines TRBV5-6 with TRBJ2-3; D tentatively fits TRBD1 or TRBD2 (6 bases each). In germline, CDR1 is SGHDT, CDR2 YYEEEE. This CDR3 contains 17 residues. Trimming shortened V by 3 bases and J by 1 base, and 18 bases separated the two germline ends.